The 16 T cell receptor beta chains reported below all come from one sample, sequenced in a study of cytomegalovirus exposure and HLA in healthy donors. 60 Vbeta and 13 Jbeta primers were used in PCR. Sequencing was performed with immunoSEQ multiplex PCR; in TCRdb, only in-frame clones are kept and a portion is missing. The data contain under 150,000 clones, about 75% of them singletons. The sequenced material came from PBMCs. All receptors come from a woman aged 25-40 years in good health and CMV-seronegative.

The J gene is TRBJ1-5, the V gene TRBV10-3, with D possibly TRBD1 on 6 matching bases. This CDR3 is built from 15 residues. V shed 4 bases and J shed 0 bases, with 10 bases lying between them. The germline gives CDR1 ENHRY, CDR2 SYGVKD. The chain's CDR3 is CAISGTETSNQPQHF. The CDR3 nucleotides read TGTGCCATCAGTGGGACAGAGACTAGCAATCAGCCCCAGCATTTT.

This chain uses TRBV6-5 with TRBJ1-6, with D possibly matching TRBD1 (5 bases). This CDR3 contains 15 residues. Germline assignment: CDR1 MNHEY and CDR2 SVGAGI. V was trimmed by 7 bases and J by 0 bases, leaving 10 bases between them. CDR3 nucleotide sequence: TGTGCCAGCACCCGACAGAGCTCCTATAATTCACCCCTCCACTTT. The encoded protein is CASTRQSSYNSPLHF.

V and J are TRBV19 and TRBJ1-1; D gene ambiguous. Per the germline V gene, CDR1 is LNHDA and CDR2 is SQIVND (reference sequence). Trimming cost V 5 bases and J 0 bases, with 7 bases left between them. CDR3 size: 13 residues. The CDR3 coding sequence is TGTGCCAGTAGTGCCAGTCTGAACACTGAAGCTTTCTTT. This gives the protein CASSASLNTEAFF.

The chain joins TRBV29-1 to TRBJ1-2; TRBD1 is a possible D gene (5 bases). The V gene lost 5 bases and the J gene lost 1 base, with 11 bases spanning the gap. The germline gives CDR1 SQVTM, CDR2 ANQGSEA. The CDR3 length is 13 residues. CDR3 coding DNA: TGCAGCGTTCACGAGGGACTTAACTATGGCTACACCTTC. Translated, it gives CSVHEGLNYGYTF.

This rearrangement joins TRBV29-1 to TRBJ1-2; D ambiguous. Germline values: CDR1 SQVTM, CDR2 ANQGSEA. The CDR3 runs to 11 residues. Trimming left V 8 bases short and J 6 bases short, with 13 bases between. CDR3 region: CSTGSSDGYTF. The CDR3 coding sequence is TGCAGCACCGGGTCCTCGGATGGCTACACCTTC. Together with reference TRBV29-1 and TRBJ1-2, the CDR3 gives the full variable domain: SAVISQKPSRDICQRGTSLTIQCQVDSQVTMMFWYRQQPGQSLTLIATANQGSEATYESGFVIDKFPISRPNLTFSTLTVSNMSPEDSSIYLCSTGSSDGYTFGSGTRLTVV.

The chain combines TRBV2 with TRBJ1-2; 7 bases match TRBD1. After removal of 2 bases from V and 14 bases from J, the junction contained 8 bases not matched to a gene. This CDR3 region has 12 residues. CDR1 is SNHLY and CDR2 is FYNNEI in the germline V gene. CDR3 bases: TGTGCCAGCAGTGAATATACAGGGGCCAGGACCTTC. It encodes CASSEYTGARTF.

The rearrangement links TRBV6-1 to TRBJ1-3, with 7 bases matching TRBD1. Per the germline V gene, CDR1 is MNHNS and CDR2 is SASEGT. The CDR3 runs to 15 residues. V lost 3 bases to trimming and J lost 4 bases; unmatched junction nucleotides: 6. CDR3 nucleotide sequence: TGTGCCAGCAGTGATCGTCAGGGGGAGGGAAACACCATATATTTT. The encoded protein is CASSDRQGEGNTIYF.

This clone has only one observation. The V call is TRBV29-1, the J call TRBJ1-1; D possibly corresponds to TRBD1 (6 bases). Between the trimmed V and J ends, which lost 5 bases and 2 bases, there was a span of 15 bases. The germline CDR1 and CDR2 sequences are SQVTM and ANQGSEA. There are 14 residues in the CDR3. CDR3: CSVLGQSFNTEAFF. The CDR3 DNA follows: TGCAGCGTTCTAGGACAGTCCTTTAACACTGAAGCTTTCTTT. Together with reference TRBV29-1 and TRBJ1-1, the CDR3 gives the full variable domain: SAVISQKPSRDICQRGTSLTIQCQVDSQVTMMFWYRQQPGQSLTLIATANQGSEATYESGFVIDKFPISRPNLTFSTLTVSNMSPEDSSIYLCSVLGQSFNTEAFFGQGTRLTVV.

The chain uses TRBV4-1 and TRBJ2-1, with TRBD1 identical over 11 bases. V was clipped by 1 base and J by 6 bases; unmatched bases: 2. The CDR3 runs to 15 residues. CDR1 is MGHRA, CDR2 YSYEKL, per germline. The CDR3 sequence is CASSQAGTGGNEQFF. CDR3 in DNA: TGCGCCAGCAGCCAAGCGGGGACAGGGGGCAATGAGCAGTTCTTC.

The chain uses TRBV5-1 and TRBJ2-2; a possible D gene is TRBD2 (6 bases). Germline V CDR1 and CDR2: SGHRS, YFSETQ. Trimming shortened V by 0 bases and J by 0 bases, and 12 bases separated the two germline ends. The CDR3 has 17 residues. The DNA of the CDR3 is TGCGCCAGCAGCTTGGGGGTCGGGGGAGCGAACACCGGGGAGCTGTTTTTT. Its translation is CASSLGVGGANTGELFF.

The V gene is TRBV7-3, the J gene TRBJ1-1; tentatively, D is TRBD1 (5 bases). The CDR3 runs 18 residues. Trimming pared 4 bases from V and 3 bases from J, leaving 24 bases between. Germline V gene lookup returns CDR1 SGHTA and CDR2 FQGTGA. CDR3 sequence reads: CASSYLPTVSGRDTEAFF. DNA for the CDR3: TGTGCCAGCAGCTACTTACCGACAGTTAGTGGTAGGGACACTGAAGCTTTCTTT.

This rearrangement joins TRBV2 to TRBJ2-7, with D unclear. There are 13 residues in the CDR3. Between the trimmed V and J ends, which lost 7 bases and 0 bases, there was a span of 10 bases. Germline CDR1 SNHLY, CDR2 FYNNEI. CDR3: CASNSPHSYEQYF. In nucleotides, the CDR3 is TGTGCCAGCAATAGCCCCCACTCCTACGAGCAGTACTTC.

The gene calls are TRBV4-3 and TRBJ2-7; 9 nucleotides agree with TRBD1. Germline V lookup: CDR1 LGHNA, CDR2 YSLEER. The CDR3 is made up of 15 amino acids. V was clipped by 5 bases and J by 7 bases; unmatched bases: 12. Written as DNA, the CDR3 is TGCGCCAGCAGCTCCCAGGGGACAGGGACAGGGGAGCAGTACTTC. Residues: CASSSQGTGTGEQYF.

The rearrangement uses TRBV12-5 and TRBJ2-7; 8 nucleotides agree with TRBD1. V shed 3 bases, J shed 7 bases, and the junction held 11 bases outside the gene matches. The germline gives CDR1 LGHNT, CDR2 FRNRAP. This CDR3 spans 15 amino acids. In DNA, the CDR3 is TGTGCTAGTGGTTTCGTGGACAGGGAGGCTCGAGAGCAGTACTTC. Translated: CASGFVDREAREQYF.

The V gene is TRBV15, the J gene TRBJ1-1; 7 bases align to TRBD1. Unmatched junction bases numbered 19, after V lost 6 bases and J lost 3 bases. Germline assignment: CDR1 LNHNV and CDR2 YYDKDF (reference sequence). This CDR3 is built from 18 residues. CDR3 region: CATRSDRWGRRPDTEAFF. CDR3 in DNA: TGTGCCACCAGGTCGGACAGGTGGGGGCGCCGTCCTGACACTGAAGCTTTCTTT.

The chain links TRBV7-8 to TRBJ2-3, with 9 bases matching TRBD1. V gave up 2 bases and J gave up 3 bases; unmatched junction bases: 6. The CDR3 totals 16 residues. Per the germline V gene, CDR1 is SGHVS and CDR2 is FQNEAQ. CDR3 loop: CASSLSGTGYTDTQYF. The CDR3 region has the DNA TGTGCCAGCAGCTTATCCGGGACAGGGTATACAGATACGCAGTATTTT.